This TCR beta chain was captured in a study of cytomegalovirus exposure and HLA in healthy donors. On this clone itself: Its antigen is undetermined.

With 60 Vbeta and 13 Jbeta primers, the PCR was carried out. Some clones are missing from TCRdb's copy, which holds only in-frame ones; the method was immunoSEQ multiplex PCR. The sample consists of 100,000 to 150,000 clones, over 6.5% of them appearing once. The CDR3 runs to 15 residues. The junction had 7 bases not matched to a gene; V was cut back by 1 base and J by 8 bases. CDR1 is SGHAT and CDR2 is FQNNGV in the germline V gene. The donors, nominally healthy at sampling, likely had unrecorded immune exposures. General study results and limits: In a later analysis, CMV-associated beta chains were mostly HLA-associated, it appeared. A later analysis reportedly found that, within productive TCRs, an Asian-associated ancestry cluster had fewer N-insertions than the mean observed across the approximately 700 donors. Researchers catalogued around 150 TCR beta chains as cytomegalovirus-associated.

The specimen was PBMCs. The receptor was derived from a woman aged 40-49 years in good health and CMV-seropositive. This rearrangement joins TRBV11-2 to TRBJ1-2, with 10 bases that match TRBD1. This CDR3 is CASSLAGTGVSGYTF. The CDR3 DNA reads TGTGCCAGCAGCTTAGCCGGGACAGGGGTGAGCGGCTACACCTTC.